The T cell receptor (beta chain) under discussion was sequenced for a study of blood T cell repertoires in COVID-19. About the study: The study drew acute and convalescent COVID-19 samples from the United States, Italy and Spain.

Sequencing was performed with immunoSEQ multiplex PCR; in TCRdb, only in-frame clones are kept and a portion is missing. The table includes about 480,000 clones, 80% to 90% detected once. The CDR3 has 15 amino acids. V gave up 1 base and J gave up 1 base, with 10 bases separating them. In germline, CDR1 is LGHDT, CDR2 YNNKEL (reference sequence). Those enrolled, adults aged roughly 18 to 95 years, came from some 25 US areas. The chain links TRBV3-1 (or the pseudogene TRBV3-2) to TRBJ1-1, with D possibly matching TRBD1 (5 bases). The sequence was collected from a woman aged 55-75 years who had recovered from COVID-19. The specimen was PBMCs or T cells enriched from blood (not recorded which). Here the CDR3 reads CASSQGGTANTEAFF. The CDR3 bases are TGTGCCAGCAGCCAAGGCGGGACTGCGAACACTGAAGCTTTCTTT.